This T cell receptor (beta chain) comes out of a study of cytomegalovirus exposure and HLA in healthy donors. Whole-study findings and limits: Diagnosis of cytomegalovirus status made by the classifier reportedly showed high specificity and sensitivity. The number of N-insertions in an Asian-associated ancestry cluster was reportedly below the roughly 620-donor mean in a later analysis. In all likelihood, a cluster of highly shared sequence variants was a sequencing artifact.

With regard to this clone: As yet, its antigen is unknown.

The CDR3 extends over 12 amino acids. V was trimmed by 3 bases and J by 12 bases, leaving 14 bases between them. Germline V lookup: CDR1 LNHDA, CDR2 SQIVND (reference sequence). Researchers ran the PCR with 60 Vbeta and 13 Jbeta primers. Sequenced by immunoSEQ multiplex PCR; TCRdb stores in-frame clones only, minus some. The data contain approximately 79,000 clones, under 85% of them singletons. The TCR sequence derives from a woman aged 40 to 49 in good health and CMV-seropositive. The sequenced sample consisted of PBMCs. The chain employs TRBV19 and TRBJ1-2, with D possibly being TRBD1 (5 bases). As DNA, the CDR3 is TGTGCCAGTAGTATTGCCCAGGGTCGTAACACCTTC. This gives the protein CASSIAQGRNTF.